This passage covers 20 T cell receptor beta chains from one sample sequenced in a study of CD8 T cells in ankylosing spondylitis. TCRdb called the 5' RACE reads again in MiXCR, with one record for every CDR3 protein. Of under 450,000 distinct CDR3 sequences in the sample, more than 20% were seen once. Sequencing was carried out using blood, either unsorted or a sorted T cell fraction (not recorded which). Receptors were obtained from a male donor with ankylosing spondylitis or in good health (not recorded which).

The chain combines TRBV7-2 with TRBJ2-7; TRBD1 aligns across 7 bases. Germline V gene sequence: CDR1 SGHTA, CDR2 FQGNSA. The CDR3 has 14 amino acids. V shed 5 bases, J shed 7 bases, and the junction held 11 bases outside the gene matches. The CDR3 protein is CASSAYTGAGEQYF. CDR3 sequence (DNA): TGTGCCAGCAGCGCCTATACAGGGGCCGGGGAGCAGTACTTC.

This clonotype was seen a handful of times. The CDR3 DNA is TGTGCCAGCAGCCCCCTATCTGAGACCCAGTACTTC. Translating it yields CASSPLSETQYF. The genes are TRBV13 and TRBJ2-5; unclear D gene. Germline values: CDR1 PRHDT, CDR2 FYEKMQ (reference sequence). V was cut by 5 bases and J by 5 bases, with 9 bases left in between. The CDR3 loop spans 12 amino acids.

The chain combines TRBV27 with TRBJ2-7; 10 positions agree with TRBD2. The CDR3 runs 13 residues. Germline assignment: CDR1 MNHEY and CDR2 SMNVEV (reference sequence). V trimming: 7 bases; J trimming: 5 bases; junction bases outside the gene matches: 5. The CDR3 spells CASNPAGGHEQYF. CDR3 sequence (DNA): TGTGCCAGCAACCCAGCGGGGGGGCACGAGCAGTACTTC.

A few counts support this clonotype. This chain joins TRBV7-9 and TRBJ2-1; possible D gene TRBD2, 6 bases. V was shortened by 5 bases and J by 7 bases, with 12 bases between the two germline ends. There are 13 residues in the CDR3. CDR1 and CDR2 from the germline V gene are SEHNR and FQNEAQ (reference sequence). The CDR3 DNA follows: TGTGCCAGCAGCCTCGGGACTCCGAATGAGCAGTTCTTC. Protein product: CASSLGTPNEQFF.

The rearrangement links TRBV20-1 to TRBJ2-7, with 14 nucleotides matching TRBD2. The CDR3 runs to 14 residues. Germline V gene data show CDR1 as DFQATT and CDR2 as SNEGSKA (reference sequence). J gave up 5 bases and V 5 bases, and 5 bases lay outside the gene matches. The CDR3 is CSAVRLAGGNEQYF. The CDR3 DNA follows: TGCAGTGCTGTACGACTAGCGGGGGGGAACGAGCAGTACTTC.

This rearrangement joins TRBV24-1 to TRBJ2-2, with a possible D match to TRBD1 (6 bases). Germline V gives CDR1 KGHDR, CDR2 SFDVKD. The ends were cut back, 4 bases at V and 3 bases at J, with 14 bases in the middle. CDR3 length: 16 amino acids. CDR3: CATSDPAGTHTGELFF. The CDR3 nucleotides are TGTGCCACCAGTGACCCGGCAGGGACACACACCGGGGAGCTGTTTTTT.

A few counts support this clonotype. The CDR3 DNA reads as TGTGCCAGCAGCCTCTGGACAGGGGATGTCTACGAGCAGTACTTC. Its protein product is CASSLWTGDVYEQYF. J is TRBJ2-7 and V is TRBV14; 9 positions agree with TRBD1. The V segment lost 4 bases and the J segment 3 bases; nucleotides outside the gene matches: 7. The CDR3 covers 15 residues. Germline CDR1 is SGHDN and CDR2 is FVKESK.

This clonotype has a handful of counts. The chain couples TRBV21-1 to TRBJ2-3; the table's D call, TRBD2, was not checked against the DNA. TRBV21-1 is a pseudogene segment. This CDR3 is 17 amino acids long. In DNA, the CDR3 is TGTGCCAGCAGCAAACTAAGCGGGGGGGCCTTCGCAGATACGCAGTATTTT. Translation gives CASSKLSGGAFADTQYF.

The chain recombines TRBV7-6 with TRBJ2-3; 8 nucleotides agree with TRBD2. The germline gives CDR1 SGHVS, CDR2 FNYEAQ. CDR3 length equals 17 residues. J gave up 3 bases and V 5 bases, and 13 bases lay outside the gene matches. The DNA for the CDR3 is TGTGCCAGCAGCCGCCCTGTAACGGGGGGGCCTACAGATACGCAGTATTTT. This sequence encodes CASSRPVTGGPTDTQYF.

CDR3 sequence reads: CASSLAGTVNTGELFF. The CDR3 nucleotides read TGTGCCAGCAGTTTAGCCGGGACAGTTAACACCGGGGAGCTGTTTTTT. The chain has TRBV28 and TRBJ2-2; 7 bases are a match to TRBD1. This CDR3 spans 16 amino acids. The ends lost 2 bases at V and 2 bases at J; junction bases unmatched: 5. Germline values: CDR1 MDHEN, CDR2 SYDVKM.

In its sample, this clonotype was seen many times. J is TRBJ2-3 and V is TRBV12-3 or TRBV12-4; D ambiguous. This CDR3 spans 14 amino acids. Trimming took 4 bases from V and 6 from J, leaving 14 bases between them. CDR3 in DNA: TGTGCCAGCAGTTCCGCAGACCTTCGGGATACGCAGTATTTT. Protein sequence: CASSSADLRDTQYF.

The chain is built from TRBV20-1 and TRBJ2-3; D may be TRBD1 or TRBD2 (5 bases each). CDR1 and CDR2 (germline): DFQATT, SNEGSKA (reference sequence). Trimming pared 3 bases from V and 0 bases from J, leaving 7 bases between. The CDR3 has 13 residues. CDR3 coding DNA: TGCAGTGCTAGCGGGGCTAGCACAGATACGCAGTATTTT. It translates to CSASGASTDTQYF.

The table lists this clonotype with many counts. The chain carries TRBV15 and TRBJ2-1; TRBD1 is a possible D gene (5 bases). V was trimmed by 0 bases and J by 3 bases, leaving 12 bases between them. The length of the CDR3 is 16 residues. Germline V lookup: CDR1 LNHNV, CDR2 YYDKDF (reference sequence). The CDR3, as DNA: TGTGCCACCAGCAGAGAGGTTGACAGCTTCTACAATGAGCAGTTCTTC. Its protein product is CATSREVDSFYNEQFF. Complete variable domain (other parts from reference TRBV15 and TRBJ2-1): DAMVIQNPRYQVTQFGKPVTLSCSQTLNHNVMYWYQQKSSQAPKLLFHYYDKDFNNEADTPDNFQSRRPNTSFCFLDIRSPGLGDTAMYLCATSREVDSFYNEQFFGPGTRLTVL.

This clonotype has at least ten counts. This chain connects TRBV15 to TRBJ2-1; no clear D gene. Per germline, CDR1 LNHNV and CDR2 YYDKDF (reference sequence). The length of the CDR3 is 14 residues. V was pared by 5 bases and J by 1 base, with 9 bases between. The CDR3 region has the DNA TGTGCCACCAGCCCGGTGGGGTCCTACAATGAGCAGTTCTTC. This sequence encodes CATSPVGSYNEQFF.

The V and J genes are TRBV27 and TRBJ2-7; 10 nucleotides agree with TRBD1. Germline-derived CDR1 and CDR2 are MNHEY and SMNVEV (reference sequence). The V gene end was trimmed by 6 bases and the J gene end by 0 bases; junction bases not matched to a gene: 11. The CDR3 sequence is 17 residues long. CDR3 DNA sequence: TGTGCCAGCAGAGGGGGGACATGGGACAGGGGCTCCTACGAGCAGTACTTC. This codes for CASRGGTWDRGSYEQYF.

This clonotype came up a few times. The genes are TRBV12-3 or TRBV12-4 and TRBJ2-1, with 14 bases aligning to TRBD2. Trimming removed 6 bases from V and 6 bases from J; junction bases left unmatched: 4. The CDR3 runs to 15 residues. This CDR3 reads CASSPGLAGANEQFF. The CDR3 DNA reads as TGTGCCAGCAGCCCGGGACTAGCGGGGGCCAATGAGCAGTTCTTC.

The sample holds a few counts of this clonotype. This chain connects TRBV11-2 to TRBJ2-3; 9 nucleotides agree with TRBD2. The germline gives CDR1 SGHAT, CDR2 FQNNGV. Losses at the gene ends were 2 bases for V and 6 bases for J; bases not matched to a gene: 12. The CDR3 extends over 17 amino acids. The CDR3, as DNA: TGTGCCAGCAGCTTAATTCCGGCGGGGGGGCCAAGTGATACGCAGTATTTT. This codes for CASSLIPAGGPSDTQYF. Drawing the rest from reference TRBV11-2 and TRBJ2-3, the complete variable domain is EAGVAQSPRYKIIEKRQSVAFWCNPISGHATLYWYQQILGQGPKLLIQFQNNGVVDDSQLPKDRFSAERLKGVDSTLKIQPAKLEDSAVYLCASSLIPAGGPSDTQYFGPGTRLTVL.

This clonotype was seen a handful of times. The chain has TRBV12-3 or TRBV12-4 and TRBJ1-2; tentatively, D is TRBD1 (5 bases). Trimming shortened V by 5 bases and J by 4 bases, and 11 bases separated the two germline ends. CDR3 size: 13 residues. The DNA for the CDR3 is TGTGCCAGCAGTGAGGCCCAGGGCTATGGCTACACCTTC. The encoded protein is CASSEAQGYGYTF.

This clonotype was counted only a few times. The CDR3 spells CATSRAGTGLSGANVLTF. The CDR3 coding sequence is TGTGCCACCAGCAGAGCCGGGACAGGCCTCTCTGGGGCCAACGTCCTGACTTTC. This rearrangement joins TRBV15 to TRBJ2-6, with 8 positions matching TRBD1. Trimming at V came to 1 base and at J to 0 bases, leaving 5 bases not matched to a gene. This CDR3 has 18 amino acids. Germline CDR1 reads LNHNV; CDR2 reads YYDKDF (reference sequence).

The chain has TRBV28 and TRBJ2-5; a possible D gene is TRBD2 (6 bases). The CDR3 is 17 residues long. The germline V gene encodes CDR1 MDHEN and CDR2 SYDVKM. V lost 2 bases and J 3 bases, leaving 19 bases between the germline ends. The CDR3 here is CASSLTPQKGGKETQYF. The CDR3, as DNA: TGTGCCAGCAGTTTAACCCCCCAGAAGGGAGGTAAAGAGACCCAGTACTTC.